This TCR beta chain emerged from a study of shared clonotypes between healthy human individuals. The CDR3 length is 12 residues. Trimming left V 2 bases short and J 7 bases short, with 6 bases between. Germline-derived CDR1 and CDR2 are SGHVS and FQNEAQ. Among the unsorted PBMC samples, replicate PCRs used roughly 300 ng DNA, approximately 30,000 T cell genomes. The authors sequenced unsorted PBMC DNA on ten immunoSEQ deep assay plates. As originally analysed: In the immunoSEQ data, sequences were junction-only and lacked quality scores, so filtering differed. The repertoire was sequenced with immunoSEQ multiplex PCR; TCRdb's copy has only in-frame clones and lacks some. V and J calls and clone size are copied from that table; D and trimming were computed from the DNA. Of over 95,000 clones listed, about 45% are singletons.

The clonotype was recovered from a woman between 40 and 55 years old in good health. Some clones in this sample may be carry-over from other donors' samples. The specimen sequenced was PBMCs. This chain uses TRBV7-8 with TRBJ1-5; no definite D call. Here the CDR3 reads CASSLPDQPQHF. The CDR3 DNA is TGTGCCAGCAGCTTACCCGACCAGCCCCAGCATTTT.